The 7 T cell receptor beta chains below come from one sample, sequenced in a study of shared clonotypes between healthy human individuals. Clones were read by immunoSEQ multiplex PCR, and TCRdb kept only the in-frame ones, dropping some. The profile shows some 2,500,000 clones, approximately 90% of them singletons. Sequencing was done on a sample of naive CD4+ T cells from PBMCs. The subset: CD45RA+ positively selected. The receptors were sampled from a man between 18 and 35 years old in good health. Some clones in this sample may be carry-over from other donors' samples.

The chain carries TRBV7-2 and TRBJ1-4; D is possibly TRBD1 (5 bases). The germline V gene has CDR1 SGHTA and CDR2 FQGNSA. The ends were cut back, 6 bases at V and 4 bases at J, with 12 bases in the middle. There are 14 residues in the CDR3. CDR3 loop: CASSPGRNNEKLFF. The CDR3 DNA sequence: TGTGCCAGCAGTCCGGGACGAAATAATGAAAAACTGTTTTTT.

The chain has TRBV10-3 and TRBJ2-3, with a possible D match to TRBD2 (6 bases). Germline V gene data show CDR1 as ENHRY and CDR2 as SYGVKD. Trimming took 3 bases from V and 8 from J, leaving 9 bases between them. This CDR3 comprises 12 residues. CDR3 DNA: TGTGCCATCAGTGAACGACTAGGTACGCAGTATTTT. Its translation is CAISERLGTQYF.

This clone has a handful of counts. This chain uses TRBV21-1 with TRBJ1-5. TRBV21-1 is designated a pseudogene. The CDR3 totals 12 residues. CDR3 DNA: TGTGCCCAGACGGGTAGCAATCAGCCCCAGCATTTT. Translating gives CAQTGSNQPQHF.

V gene TRBV7-2 combines with J gene TRBJ2-7, with 10 nucleotides matching TRBD2. Germline V CDR1 and CDR2: SGHTA, FQGNSA. The CDR3 sequence is 18 residues long. Germline trimming cut 0 bases from V and 0 bases from J; bases unmatched to any gene: 8. CDR3 region: CASSLASGRPRYSYEQYF. DNA of the CDR3: TGTGCCAGCAGCTTAGCTAGCGGGAGGCCGCGATACTCCTACGAGCAGTACTTC.

J is TRBJ2-1 and V is TRBV7-9; 12 bases fit TRBD1. V lost 4 bases to trimming and J lost 1 base; unmatched junction nucleotides: 11. The CDR3 extends over 19 amino acids. Germline CDR1 SEHNR, CDR2 FQNEAQ (reference sequence). This chain's CDR3 is CASSSVPGQGAGSYNEQFF. DNA for the CDR3: TGTGCCAGCAGCTCCGTCCCGGGACAGGGGGCGGGTTCCTACAATGAGCAGTTCTTC. Filled out from reference TRBV7-9 and TRBJ2-1, the complete variable domain reads DTGVSQNPRHKITKRGQNVTFRCDPISEHNRLYWYRQTLGQGPEFLTYFQNEAQLEKSRLLSDRFSAERPKGSFSTLEIQRTEQGDSAMYLCASSSVPGQGAGSYNEQFFGPGTRLTVL.

The rearrangement uses TRBV18 and TRBJ2-1, with 7 bases identical to TRBD2. With 0 bases clipped from V and 6 bases from J, the junction kept 5 bases outside the gene matches. Germline-derived CDR1 and CDR2 are KGHSH and LQKENI. The CDR3 spans 15 residues. DNA of the CDR3: TGTGCCAGCTCACCACCCGCTAGCGGCAGCAATGAGCAGTTCTTC. Its protein product is CASSPPASGSNEQFF. The full variable domain, with the rest looked up from reference TRBV18 and TRBJ2-1, is NAGVMQNPRHLVRRRGQEARLRCSPMKGHSHVYWYRQLPEEGLKFMVYLQKENIIDESGMPKERFSAEFPKEGPSILRIQQVVRGDSAAYFCASSPPASGSNEQFFGPGTRLTVL.

The chain combines TRBV4-3 with TRBJ1-4, with D maybe TRBD1 (5 bases). CDR1 and CDR2 (germline): LGHNA, YSLEER. The CDR3 has 16 amino acids. Trimming cost V 1 base and J 7 bases, with 16 bases left between them. CDR3 residues: CASSQGSGRVGEKLFF. CDR3 in DNA: TGCGCCAGCAGCCAAGGCTCGGGCAGGGTGGGTGAAAAACTGTTTTTT.